This entry lists 27 T cell receptor beta chains sequenced from one sample in a study of T cell repertoires in cytomegalovirus infection. A single record per CDR3 protein comes from TCRdb applying MiXCR to the reads. This sample has roughly 140,000 distinct CDR3 sequences, with around 24% found just once. Sequenced sample: PBMCs. The source of these receptors is a human donor in good health (CMV status not recorded). Some clones in this sample may be carry-over from other donors' samples.

This clonotype has just a few counts. The chain joins TRBV29-1 to TRBJ2-7; 7 bases fit TRBD1. The CDR3 extends over 14 amino acids. Germline-derived CDR1 and CDR2 are SQVTM and ANQGSEA. Trimming took 4 bases from V and 9 from J; bases not matched to a gene: 15. CDR3 DNA: TGCAGCGTTGGGGGACAGCTCTACGAAGGAGGGCAGTACTTC. This sequence encodes CSVGGQLYEGGQYF.

This clonotype was detected ten times or more. The chain is built from TRBV7-2 and TRBJ2-1, with TRBD2 identical over 12 bases. The CDR3 spans 17 residues. Germline trimming cut 5 bases from V and 5 bases from J; bases unmatched to any gene: 10. The germline V gene has CDR1 SGHTA and CDR2 FQGNSA. The CDR3 bases are TGTGCCAGCAGCCCAATTGGCCTAGCGGGGGGGGACAATGAGCAGTTCTTC. Amino acids: CASSPIGLAGGDNEQFF. Filled out from reference TRBV7-2 and TRBJ2-1, the complete variable domain reads GAGVSQSPSNKVTEKGKDVELRCDPISGHTALYWYRQSLGQGLEFLIYFQGNSAPDKSGLPSDRFSAERTGGSVSTLTIQRTQQEDSAVYLCASSPIGLAGGDNEQFFGPGTRLTVL.

The chain employs TRBV11-2 and TRBJ2-1; TRBD2 aligns across 11 bases. With 1 base clipped from V and 10 bases from J, the junction kept 6 bases outside the gene matches. Per the germline V gene, CDR1 is SGHAT and CDR2 is FQNNGV. The length of the CDR3 is 15 residues. Written as DNA, the CDR3 is TGTGCCAGCAGCTTAGTTAGCGGGGGGGCACAGGAGCAGTTCTTC. This translates into CASSLVSGGAQEQFF.

V is TRBV12-3 or TRBV12-4 and J is TRBJ1-1, with D maybe TRBD1 (5 bases). Trimming pared 7 bases from V and 12 bases from J, leaving 24 bases between. The CDR3 loop spans 14 amino acids. The CDR3: CASTIFRVKGTTFF. The DNA for the CDR3 is TGTGCCAGCACTATTTTCAGGGTTAAGGGAACAACTTTCTTT.

The chain uses TRBV7-2 and TRBJ2-5; TRBD1 or TRBD2 may be the D gene (7 bases each). The CDR3 sequence is 14 residues long. The germline V gene encodes CDR1 SGHTA and CDR2 FQGNSA. Trimming took off 5 bases at V and 4 bases at J, with 14 bases between the two ends. The CDR3 reads CASSQGGGGETQYF. CDR3 nucleotide sequence: TGTGCCAGCAGCCAGGGGGGGGGGGGAGAGACCCAGTACTTC.

The V call is TRBV7-9, the J call TRBJ2-3, with 13 positions matching TRBD2. The germline V gene encodes CDR1 SEHNR and CDR2 FQNEAQ (reference sequence). This CDR3 is 15 amino acids long. The junction had 5 bases not matched to a gene; V was cut back by 5 bases and J by 6 bases. The CDR3 spells CASSALAGGPDTQYF. In nucleotides, the CDR3 is TGTGCCAGCAGCGCACTAGCGGGAGGGCCCGATACGCAGTATTTT. Supplemented by reference TRBV7-9 and TRBJ2-3, the full variable domain reads DTGVSQNPRHKITKRGQNVTFRCDPISEHNRLYWYRQTLGQGPEFLTYFQNEAQLEKSRLLSDRFSAERPKGSFSTLEIQRTEQGDSAMYLCASSALAGGPDTQYFGPGTRLTVL.

The V and J genes are TRBV2 and TRBJ2-2; tentatively, D is TRBD1 or TRBD2 (5 bases each). The CDR3 extends over 13 amino acids. V was trimmed by 6 bases and J by 8 bases, leaving 13 bases between them. Looked up from germline, CDR1 is SNHLY and CDR2 is FYNNEI. In DNA, the CDR3 is TGTGCCAGCAGGGGGGTCTCGGCGGGGGAGCTGTTTTTT. Protein product: CASRGVSAGELFF. Using reference TRBV2 and TRBJ2-2 for the parts outside the CDR3, the full variable domain is EPEVTQTPSHQVTQMGQEVILRCVPISNHLYFYWYRQILGQKVEFLVSFYNNEISEKSEIFDDQFSVERPDGSNFTLKIRSTKLEDSAMYFCASRGVSAGELFFGEGSRLTVL.

This clonotype was seen a handful of times. The chain uses TRBV6-5 and TRBJ2-1; D gene ambiguous. This CDR3 has 13 residues. V lost 0 bases, J lost 6 bases, and 6 bases lay in between. CDR1 and CDR2 (germline): MNHEY, SVGAGI. CDR3 residues: CASSYSWGNEQFF. As DNA, the CDR3 is TGTGCCAGCAGTTACTCATGGGGCAATGAGCAGTTCTTC.

The chain employs TRBV6-2 or TRBV6-3 and TRBJ2-1, with 7 positions matching TRBD1. This CDR3 has 15 amino acids. The germline V gene encodes CDR1 MNHEY and CDR2 SVGEGT. V gave up 0 bases and J gave up 10 bases; unmatched junction bases: 9. The CDR3 DNA reads as TGTGCCAGCAGTTACTCATTAGGGGGCGCGGTAGAGCAGTTCTTC. It encodes CASSYSLGGAVEQFF.

This clonotype was recorded many times. This chain joins TRBV12-3 or TRBV12-4 and TRBJ2-5; D possibly uses TRBD1 or TRBD2 (5 bases each). CDR3 length: 11 amino acids. The V and J ends lost 8 bases and 5 bases respectively, with 9 bases between them. In DNA form, the CDR3 reads TGTGCCAGCGGTGAGGGGGAGACCCAGTACTTC. Amino acids: CASGEGETQYF.

This clonotype was seen ten or more times. The chain recombines TRBV14 with TRBJ1-1; TRBD1 is a possible D gene (6 bases). CDR3 length equals 14 residues. With 4 bases removed from V and 5 bases from J, the gap between germline ends came to 14 bases. Germline CDR1 reads SGHDN; CDR2 reads FVKESK. Here the CDR3 DNA reads TGTGCCAGCAGCCCCTTAAACAGGGATACTGAAGCTTTCTTT. Amino acids: CASSPLNRDTEAFF.

Comment on this clonotype: An end of the junction differs from the germline gene, which may be a read error. The chain combines TRBV6-2 or TRBV6-3 with TRBJ2-1, with 7 bases that match TRBD2. Germline V gene lookup returns CDR1 MNHEY and CDR2 SVGEGT. The CDR3 runs to 13 residues. In nucleotides, the CDR3 is TGTGTCAGCGGGTCTAGCGGCTACAATGAGCAGTTCTTC. It is translated as CVSGSSGYNEQFF.

This clonotype came up many times. The J gene is TRBJ2-7, the V gene TRBV7-6, with 9 bases that match TRBD1. The trim removed 2 bases at V and 2 bases at J, leaving 7 bases unmatched. This CDR3 contains 16 residues. Germline values: CDR1 SGHVS, CDR2 FNYEAQ. The CDR3 sequence: CASSLSAGTGPYEQYF. The CDR3 DNA reads as TGTGCCAGCAGCTTATCCGCAGGGACAGGGCCCTACGAGCAGTACTTC. Full variable domain (outside the CDR3, taken from reference TRBV7-6 and TRBJ2-7): GAGVSQSPRYKVTKRGQDVALRCDPISGHVSLYWYRQALGQGPEFLTYFNYEAQQDKSGLPNDRFSAERPEGSISTLTIQRTEQRDSAMYRCASSLSAGTGPYEQYFGPGTRLTVT.

The chain uses TRBV4-3 and TRBJ2-2; D is perhaps TRBD1 or TRBD2 (7 bases each). This CDR3 has 17 residues. V gave up 4 bases and J gave up 0 bases, with 15 bases separating them. CDR1 and CDR2 (germline): LGHNA, YSLEER. CDR3 DNA sequence: TGCGCCAGCAGCCGACAACAGGGGACTACGAACACCGGGGAGCTGTTTTTT. Protein sequence: CASSRQQGTTNTGELFF.

The CDR3 loop reads CASSERDTSTGELFF. CDR3 nucleotide sequence: TGTGCCAGCAGTGAGCGCGACACGAGCACCGGGGAGCTGTTTTTT. This chain links TRBV6-1 with TRBJ2-2, with unresolved D. CDR3 size: 15 residues. Per germline, CDR1 MNHNS and CDR2 SASEGT. V lost 3 bases, J lost 4 bases, and 12 bases lay in between.

The rearrangement joins TRBV19 to TRBJ1-5, with 8 bases that match TRBD1. V lost 7 bases and J lost 4; bases outside the gene matches: 6. CDR3 length equals 14 residues. CDR1 LNHDA and CDR2 SQIVND come from the germline V gene (reference sequence). The CDR3 DNA reads TGTGCCAGTAACAGGGACAGGCGAAATCAGCCCCAGCATTTT. It translates to CASNRDRRNQPQHF.

This clonotype was seen a single time. The rearrangement joins TRBV9 to TRBJ2-7; the D gene is possibly TRBD1 (5 bases). There are 14 residues in the CDR3. Trimming stripped 0 bases from V and 1 base from J, with 8 bases between. The germline gives CDR1 SGDLS, CDR2 YYNGEE. The CDR3 reads CASSVGRASYEQYF. In DNA, the CDR3 is TGTGCCAGCAGCGTAGGCAGGGCATCCTACGAGCAGTACTTC.

Details on this clonotype: A much larger clone differs by one base, so this may be a read error. The V gene is TRBV28, the J gene TRBJ1-1, with D tentatively TRBD1 (6 bases). The germline V and J ends were trimmed by 5 bases and 1 base, with 11 bases remaining between them. The CDR3 runs 14 residues. The germline CDR1 and CDR2 sequences are MDHEN and SYDVKM. As DNA, the CDR3 is TGTGCCAGCAGTGAACCGGGACAGAACACTGAAGCTTTCTTT. This codes for CASSEPGQNTEAFF.

V and J are TRBV29-1 and TRBJ2-7; unclear D gene. Germline lookup yields CDR1 SQVTM and CDR2 ANQGSEA. This CDR3 spans 12 amino acids. V dropped 5 bases and J dropped 1 base, with 9 bases sitting between them. CDR3 protein: CSVHVSSYEQYF. The CDR3 DNA reads TGCAGCGTTCATGTCTCTTCCTACGAGCAGTACTTC.

V is TRBV10-3 and J is TRBJ2-2; no reliable D call. The V end lost 8 bases, the J end lost 7 bases, and 8 bases lay between the germline ends. The CDR3 contains 11 residues. Germline lookup yields CDR1 ENHRY and CDR2 SYGVKD. The CDR3 loop is CAIAGDGELFF. The CDR3 nucleotides read TGTGCCATCGCTGGGGACGGGGAGCTGTTTTTT.

This chain joins TRBV15 and TRBJ2-5; D gene unclear. CDR3 size: 14 residues. V lost 1 base to trimming and J lost 5 bases, with 11 bases between them. Germline V gene lookup returns CDR1 LNHNV and CDR2 YYDKDF (reference sequence). This CDR3 reads CATSRAYSRETQYF. The CDR3 DNA sequence: TGTGCCACCAGCAGAGCTTATAGCCGGGAGACCCAGTACTTC.

This clonotype came up many times. This rearrangement joins TRBV7-8 to TRBJ2-1; 12 nucleotides match TRBD2. The V gene end was trimmed by 1 base and the J gene end by 3 bases; junction bases not matched to a gene: 4. Germline-derived CDR1 and CDR2 are SGHVS and FQNEAQ. CDR3 length equals 17 residues. CDR3 bases: TGTGCCAGCAGCTTAGAGACTAGCGGGGGTTACTACAATGAGCAGTTCTTC. Residues: CASSLETSGGYYNEQFF.

J is TRBJ2-4 and V is TRBV12-3 or TRBV12-4; 8 bases align to TRBD2. The CDR3 is 18 amino acids. The ends lost 1 base at V and 0 bases at J; junction bases unmatched: 8. DNA of the CDR3: TGTGCCAGCAGTTTAGAGGGGGGCGGGGGGCCAGCCAAAAACATTCAGTACTTC. Translating it yields CASSLEGGGGPAKNIQYF.

This clonotype was detected once. The V and J genes are TRBV5-1 and TRBJ2-3; TRBD2 matches at 7 bases. This CDR3 has 14 residues. The germline V gene has CDR1 SGHRS and CDR2 YFSETQ. V lost 6 bases, J lost 3 bases, and 7 bases stayed unmatched. Written as DNA, the CDR3 is TGCGCCAGCACCAAATTGGGGGGGACAGATACGCAGTATTTT. Its protein is CASTKLGGTDTQYF. Looking up the rest from reference TRBV5-1 and TRBJ2-3 gives the full variable domain: KAGVTQTPRYLIKTRGQQVTLSCSPISGHRSVSWYQQTPGQGLQFLFEYFSETQRNKGNFPGRFSGRQFSNSRSEMNVSTLELGDSALYLCASTKLGGTDTQYFGPGTRLTVL.

This clonotype was seen a handful of times. DNA for the CDR3: TGTGCCAGCAGTTTATGGAAGTGGGACAGCTATGGCTACACCTTC. It translates to CASSLWKWDSYGYTF. V and J are TRBV28 and TRBJ1-2; TRBD1 agrees at 7 bases. Germline CDR1 is MDHEN and CDR2 is SYDVKM. Germline trimming cut 0 bases from V and 4 bases from J; bases unmatched to any gene: 5. The CDR3 consists of 15 residues.

This clonotype occurred a few times. The chain is built from TRBV28 and TRBJ2-5, with D possibly being TRBD2 (5 bases). V was shortened by 10 bases and J by 5 bases, with 14 bases between the two germline ends. Per germline, CDR1 MDHEN and CDR2 SYDVKM. This CDR3 has 12 residues. The CDR3 nucleotides read TGTGCCACCTACGGGAATGCGGAGACCCAGTACTTC. Amino acids: CATYGNAETQYF.

The J gene is TRBJ2-1, the V gene TRBV7-3, with D perhaps matching TRBD2 (7 bases). Germline CDR1 SGHTA, CDR2 FQGTGA. The CDR3 is made up of 12 amino acids. V was trimmed by 8 bases and J by 5 bases, leaving 10 bases between them. The CDR3 loop reads CASGEGDNEQFF. CDR3 DNA sequence: TGTGCCAGCGGGGAGGGGGACAATGAGCAGTTCTTC.